This entry lists 15 T cell receptor beta chains sequenced from one sample in a study of cytomegalovirus exposure and HLA in healthy donors. Primers included in the PCR were 60 Vbeta and 13 Jbeta primers. TCRdb keeps only in-frame clones here, not all; method: immunoSEQ multiplex PCR. The sample includes some 120,000 clones, 80% of them seen just once. What was sequenced was PBMCs. The receptors come from a human donor in good health.

Details on this clone: Its ends do not fully match the called genes, so a read error is possible. V usage is TRBV4-1 and J usage is TRBJ1-6; D not certain. The CDR3 length is 16 residues. Germline CDR1 is MGHRA and CDR2 is YSYEKL. The CDR3, as DNA: TGCGCCAGCAGCCAAGTTCTTGCCAGGTTTAATTCATCCCTCCACTTT. It is translated as CASSQVLARFNSSLHF.

The CDR3 DNA reads as TGTGCCTCAGAGGGGGTCCCTCTTTGCACAGATACGCAGTATTTT. The encoded protein is CASEGVPLCTDTQYF. The chain has TRBV19 and TRBJ2-3, with D possibly matching TRBD1 (6 bases). The CDR3 is made up of 15 amino acids. V was shortened by 11 bases and J by 1 base, with 19 bases between the two germline ends. In germline, CDR1 is LNHDA, CDR2 SQIVND (reference sequence).

This chain connects TRBV6-7 to TRBJ1-3; 9 bases are shared with TRBD1. TRBV6-7 is recorded as an ORF, its role being uncertain. The CDR3 is 20 residues long. The V segment lost 0 bases and the J segment 4 bases; nucleotides outside the gene matches: 16. CDR3: CASSYSPGTGSTGRGNTIYF. In nucleotides, the CDR3 is TGTGCCAGCAGTTACTCTCCGGGGACAGGGAGTACCGGGAGGGGAAACACCATATATTTT.

The chain uses TRBV7-9 and TRBJ2-5; D ambiguous. This CDR3 comprises 15 residues. Trimming stripped 2 bases from V and 1 base from J, with 11 bases between. Germline V gives CDR1 SEHNR, CDR2 FQNEAQ (reference sequence). The CDR3 DNA reads as TGTGCCAGCAGCTTAAACGCCAGACTCCAAGAGACCCAGTACTTC. Encoded protein: CASSLNARLQETQYF.

The CDR3 sequence is CASSPKQGPSYEQYF. The CDR3 coding sequence is TGCGCCAGCAGCCCGAAACAGGGGCCGTCCTACGAGCAGTACTTC. This chain joins TRBV5-1 and TRBJ2-7; 7 nucleotides align to TRBD1. CDR1 and CDR2 from the germline V gene are SGHRS and YFSETQ. The CDR3 loop spans 15 amino acids. V gave up 4 bases and J gave up 1 base; unmatched junction bases: 8.

The genes are TRBV29-1 and TRBJ1-1; weak D call: TRBD1 (5 bases). V dropped 7 bases and J dropped 7 bases, with 16 bases sitting between them. Germline V gives CDR1 SQVTM, CDR2 ANQGSEA. The CDR3 is made up of 12 amino acids. This CDR3 is CSALGGLGEAFF. CDR3 bases: TGCAGCGCTCTCGGGGGACTGGGTGAAGCTTTCTTT.

This clone was seen a handful of times. The V gene is TRBV4-1, the J gene TRBJ1-1, with D possibly matching TRBD1 (6 bases). This CDR3 region has 16 residues. Germline loops: CDR1 MGHRA, CDR2 YSYEKL. The V end lost 0 bases, the J end lost 0 bases, and 11 bases lay between the germline ends. The DNA of the CDR3 is TGCGCCAGCAGCCAAGACTGGACAGAGTTGAACACTGAAGCTTTCTTT. Translating gives CASSQDWTELNTEAFF.

A word on this clone: The same CDR3 also results from other DNA sequences found in this sample. The V call is TRBV29-1, the J call TRBJ1-3, with D perhaps TRBD1 (6 bases). In germline, CDR1 is SQVTM, CDR2 ANQGSEA. The CDR3 spans 13 residues. V was pared by 3 bases and J by 2 bases, with 8 bases between. The CDR3 DNA follows: TGCAGCGTTGAGGGACAACCTGGAAACACCATATATTTT. Translated, it gives CSVEGQPGNTIYF.

This rearrangement joins TRBV5-1 to TRBJ1-4, with D perhaps TRBD1 (5 bases). This CDR3 has 16 amino acids. CDR1 and CDR2 from the germline V gene are SGHRS and YFSETQ. Between the trimmed V and J ends, which lost 0 bases and 0 bases, there was a span of 9 bases. The CDR3 region is CASSLVRDSTNEKLFF. The CDR3 DNA sequence: TGCGCCAGCAGCTTGGTACGGGACTCAACTAATGAAAAACTGTTTTTT.

This chain joins TRBV10-3 and TRBJ2-5; a possible D gene is TRBD2 (6 bases). Germline loops: CDR1 ENHRY, CDR2 SYGVKD. This CDR3 comprises 14 residues. Trimming removed 6 bases at V and 2 bases at J, with 13 bases between. The DNA of the CDR3 is TGTGCCATCAGAAGGGGACTTACACAAGAGACCCAGTACTTC. Its protein is CAIRRGLTQETQYF.

The CDR3 protein is CASTLGWDSNSPLHF. CDR3 nucleotide sequence: TGTGCCAGCACCCTTGGTTGGGACAGTAATTCACCCCTCCACTTT. This chain uses TRBV7-8 with TRBJ1-6; 7 bases match TRBD1. CDR3 length: 15 residues. V trimming: 7 bases; J trimming: 6 bases; junction bases outside the gene matches: 9. Per germline, CDR1 SGHVS and CDR2 FQNEAQ.

This chain connects TRBV10-1 to TRBJ1-2; D uncertain. The CDR3 runs 13 residues. Trimming stripped 2 bases from V and 2 bases from J, with 6 bases between. The germline V gene has CDR1 WNHNN and CDR2 SYGVQD (reference sequence). The CDR3 DNA reads as TGCGCCAGCAGTGAGGGGCAGAACTATGGCTACACCTTC. As protein: CASSEGQNYGYTF.

The chain employs TRBV21-1 and TRBJ2-3; the D call of TRBD2 is as the table states it, not checked on the DNA. TRBV21-1 is annotated as a pseudogene. The CDR3 runs 14 residues. CDR3 in amino acids: CASRKGGGVDTQYF. CDR3 nucleotides: TGTGCCAGCCGCAAAGGGGGCGGGGTAGATACGCAGTATTTT.

The chain uses TRBV29-1 and TRBJ2-7; 7 nucleotides align to TRBD2. Germline CDR1 is SQVTM and CDR2 is ANQGSEA. The CDR3 runs to 13 residues. The V segment lost 4 bases and the J segment 0 bases; nucleotides outside the gene matches: 3. CDR3 protein: CSVAGGSSYEQYF. CDR3 bases: TGCAGCGTTGCGGGGGGTTCCTCCTACGAGCAGTACTTC.

A single count supports this clone. The chain joins TRBV4-1 to TRBJ2-2; 13 nucleotides match TRBD2. The CDR3 consists of 15 residues. Germline CDR1 reads MGHRA; CDR2 reads YSYEKL. J was trimmed by 7 bases and V by 6 bases; bases with no gene match: 5. CDR3 nucleotides: TGCGCCAGCAGAACTAGCGGGGGGGGGAGCGGGGAGCTGTTTTTT. Protein product: CASRTSGGGSGELFF.